One and the same sample provided the 12 T cell receptor beta chains below, sequenced in a study of shared clonotypes between healthy human individuals. CD45RO negativity and positive selection for CCR7 defined naive CD8 cells, a population that excluded terminally differentiated effector memory CD45RA+ cells. Sequenced by immunoSEQ multiplex PCR; TCRdb stores in-frame clones only, minus some. The sample holds about 680,000 clones, about 91% seen once. The sample was naive CD8+ T cells sorted from blood. Source of these receptors: a man aged 25 to 45 in good health.

V is TRBV15 and J is TRBJ2-3, with 8 bases aligning to TRBD2. Trimming took 5 bases from V and 2 from J; bases not matched to a gene: 6. The germline V gene has CDR1 LNHNV and CDR2 YYDKDF (reference sequence). The CDR3 totals 15 residues. The CDR3 protein is CATSGAGGLTDTQYF. CDR3 bases: TGTGCCACCAGCGGTGCGGGAGGTCTCACAGATACGCAGTATTTT.

The chain carries TRBV11-2 and TRBJ2-1; D possibly corresponds to TRBD2 (5 bases). The CDR3 is made up of 16 amino acids. CDR1 and CDR2 (germline): SGHAT, FQNNGV. Deletions cut 3 bases from V and 0 bases from J, with 12 bases between. The CDR3 here is CASSFLYGGSYNEQFF. The CDR3 DNA reads TGTGCCAGCAGCTTCTTGTACGGAGGCTCCTACAATGAGCAGTTCTTC.

The rearrangement uses TRBV9 and TRBJ2-5; D unresolved. The CDR3 runs to 13 residues. Germline V gene sequence: CDR1 SGDLS, CDR2 YYNGEE. The V and J ends lost 3 bases and 5 bases respectively, with 11 bases between them. As DNA, the CDR3 is TGTGCCAGCAGCGCCACAGAGTACGAGACCCAGTACTTC. It translates to CASSATEYETQYF. The full variable domain, in which reference TRBV9 and TRBJ2-5 provide the parts outside the CDR3, is DSGVTQTPKHLITATGQRVTLRCSPRSGDLSVYWYQQSLDQGLQFLIQYYNGEERAKGNILERFSAQQFPDLHSELNLSSLELGDSALYFCASSATEYETQYFGPGTRLLVL.

The chain recombines TRBV27 with TRBJ2-3; D possibly uses TRBD1 or TRBD2 (5 bases each). The germline gives CDR1 MNHEY, CDR2 SMNVEV (reference sequence). The ends were cut back, 1 base at V and 2 bases at J, with 10 bases in the middle. This CDR3 spans 15 amino acids. The CDR3 spells CASSLYMGVTDTQYF. The CDR3 coding sequence is TGTGCCAGCAGTTTATATATGGGGGTCACAGATACGCAGTATTTT.

The chain employs TRBV6-1 and TRBJ1-1, with D uncertain. The germline CDR1 and CDR2 sequences are MNHNS and SASEGT. V gave up 2 bases and J gave up 7 bases, with 8 bases separating them. This CDR3 has 12 amino acids. CDR3 DNA sequence: TGTGCCAGCAGTGAACCGGTGGTTGAAGCTTTCTTT. Protein: CASSEPVVEAFF.

This chain links TRBV28 with TRBJ2-7; D may correspond to TRBD1 or TRBD2 (5 bases each). Trimming pared 2 bases from V and 6 bases from J, leaving 11 bases between. Germline assignment: CDR1 MDHEN and CDR2 SYDVKM. The CDR3 contains 13 residues. The CDR3 is CASSLEGPLEQYF. The CDR3 nucleotides read TGTGCCAGCAGTTTAGAGGGGCCCCTCGAGCAGTACTTC.

This chain links TRBV29-1 with TRBJ2-7; 10 nucleotides match TRBD1. The germline CDR1 and CDR2 sequences are SQVTM and ANQGSEA. The CDR3 length is 13 residues. Losses at the gene ends were 8 bases for V and 7 bases for J; bases not matched to a gene: 11. The CDR3 here is CSFQTGGTGEQYF. The CDR3 DNA follows: TGCAGCTTCCAGACAGGGGGCACGGGGGAGCAGTACTTC.

The chain uses TRBV27 and TRBJ1-1, with D unclear. CDR1 is MNHEY and CDR2 is SMNVEV in the germline V gene (reference sequence). This CDR3 has 14 amino acids. Deletions cut 3 bases from V and 0 bases from J, with 8 bases between. The CDR3 protein is CASSLGVLNTEAFF. Here the CDR3 DNA reads TGTGCCAGCAGTTTGGGAGTACTGAACACTGAAGCTTTCTTT.

The chain joins TRBV28 to TRBJ2-1, with TRBD1 matching 12 bases. Germline V lookup: CDR1 MDHEN, CDR2 SYDVKM. J lost 9 bases, V lost 6 bases, and 9 bases had no gene match. The CDR3 is 15 residues long. CDR3 sequence (DNA): TGTGCCAGCAGGCCAAACCGGGACAGGGGGCCTGAGCAGTTCTTC. Translating gives CASRPNRDRGPEQFF.

This clone was counted between two and nine times. The chain couples TRBV28 to TRBJ2-1; D may be TRBD1 or TRBD2 (5 bases each). CDR1 and CDR2 (germline): MDHEN, SYDVKM. The CDR3 loop spans 16 amino acids. V lost 6 bases to trimming and J lost 9 bases, with 24 bases between them. The CDR3 loop reads CASSETWDPQVREQFF. The CDR3 bases are TGTGCCAGCAGCGAAACCTGGGACCCCCAGGTCCGTGAGCAGTTCTTC.

The chain combines TRBV7-9 with TRBJ2-2, with 11 bases that match TRBD2. Trimming cost V 1 base and J 7 bases; bases outside gene matches: 5. The CDR3 extends over 16 amino acids. CDR1 is SEHNR, CDR2 FQNEAQ, per germline (reference sequence). In DNA form, the CDR3 reads TGTGCCAGCAGCTTAGAACTAGCGGGAGTTGGCGGGGAGCTGTTTTTT. Its protein is CASSLELAGVGGELFF.

J is TRBJ2-3 and V is TRBV10-2; TRBD1 agrees at 7 bases. Germline V lookup: CDR1 WSHSY, CDR2 SAAADI. The V and J ends lost 6 bases and 0 bases, in that order; junction bases with no gene match: 6. The CDR3 has 15 residues. The DNA of the CDR3 is TGCGCCAGCAGACTAACAGGGGCGAGCACAGATACGCAGTATTTT. Translation: CASRLTGASTDTQYF.